The rows below give T cell receptor beta chains drawn from one sample of a study of blood T cell repertoires in COVID-19. Clones were read by immunoSEQ multiplex PCR, and TCRdb kept only the in-frame ones, dropping some. The table records about 110,000 clones, roughly 80% of them present only once. The source material was peripheral blood. The source is an older woman with acute or convalescent COVID-19. Both conserved end residues are part of each CDR3. Each record gives: J gene, V gene, clone size, CDR3 protein. Clone size appears in some rows only: once, few, many, or a class for an expanded clone.

TRBJ2-1 | TRBV29-1 | NA | CSVTGTSGDEQFF
TRBJ1-2 | TRBV2 | NA | CASTWDSLNAGYTF
TRBJ2-5 | TRBV19 | once | CASRQGETQYF
TRBJ2-2 | TRBV15 | NA | CATSRDRDRVVQDTGELFF
TRBJ2-3 | TRBV4-2 | NA | CASSQVPGTSFTDTQYF
TRBJ2-2 | TRBV19 | NA | CASSILDDGGQGVPGELFF
TRBJ2-3 | TRBV3-1/TRBV3-2 | NA | CASSQGGVGVPDTQYF
TRBJ1-2 | TRBV12-5 | NA | CASGVDRSGYTF
TRBJ1-2 | TRBV4-2 | NA | CASSREGVSYGYTF
TRBJ1-6 | TRBV6-1 | NA | CASSEAAGAGSPLHF
TRBJ2-1 | TRBV5-1 | NA | CASSLGTADNEQFF
TRBJ2-5 | TRBV2 | NA | CASRTSGNQETQYF
TRBJ1-5 | TRBV27 | few | CASSSGVPWGGLQPQHF
TRBJ2-3 | TRBV5-1 | NA | CASSLVSGRDTQYF
TRBJ2-2 | TRBV5-1 | NA | CASSELGEGNTGELFF
TRBJ2-5 | TRBV18 | NA | CASSESGGRETQYF
TRBJ2-1 | TRBV12-5 | NA | CASGYPIRGGSTIVNEQFF
TRBJ2-7 | TRBV29-1 | NA | CSAVGGRYEQYF
TRBJ2-6 | TRBV6-6 | NA | CASSPTVSGANVLTF
TRBJ1-1 | TRBV4-1 | few | CASSPDPGAGTEAFF
TRBJ2-1 | TRBV19 | few | CASSPGLAINEQFF
TRBJ2-4 | TRBV3-1/TRBV3-2 | NA | CASSQDRASGRTQYF
TRBJ1-3 | TRBV7-6 | NA | CASSFPGTALNTIYF
TRBJ1-2 | TRBV7-9 | NA | CASSFWPSIPGQANYGYTF
TRBJ1-4 | TRBV6-5 | NA | CASTTGGAGEKLFF
TRBJ1-4 | TRBV7-9 | NA | CASSLAGTENEKLFF
TRBJ1-2 | TRBV28 | NA | CASSLSGVPNYGYTF
TRBJ1-1 | TRBV4-2 | NA | CASSRRGGSGTEAFF
TRBJ2-1 | TRBV6-5 | NA | CASSRRTGHYNEQFF
TRBJ1-3 | TRBV12-3/TRBV12-4 | NA | CASRGQGRNTIYF
TRBJ2-7 | TRBV2 | NA | CASSEFMGEGQYF
TRBJ2-1 | TRBV6-5 | NA | CASSYSSLDYNEQFF
TRBJ2-3 | TRBV14 | once | CASSHLAGGSDTQYF
TRBJ1-6 | TRBV3-1/TRBV3-2 | NA | CASSQGRQGMGNSPLHF
TRBJ1-5 | TRBV12-3/TRBV12-4 | NA | CASSFGGRPQHF
TRBJ1-1 | TRBV7-2 | NA | CASSVQGAIAEAFF
TRBJ1-6 | TRBV18 | NA | CASSPDQGPGGSPLHF
TRBJ2-7 | TRBV5-1 | NA | CASSLGEGVPYEQYF
TRBJ1-4 | TRBV3-1/TRBV3-2 | NA | CASSQSADAYEKLFF
TRBJ1-2 | TRBV19 | NA | CATSRSDSYGYTF
TRBJ2-7 | TRBV28 | few | CASSFELAASYEQYF
TRBJ1-2 | TRBV27 | once | CASSFTPTGPYGYTF
TRBJ1-2 | TRBV13 | NA | CASSLGGYFYGYTF
TRBJ1-6 | TRBV30 | NA | CAWSQGDPAPLHF
TRBJ2-3 | TRBV18 | NA | CASSPPGGSTDTQYF
TRBJ1-4 | TRBV18 | NA | CASSLRQGEDEKLFF
TRBJ2-7 | TRBV5-8 | many | CASSLAIYEQYF
TRBJ2-1 | TRBV6-6 | NA | CASTTGGEGSNEQFF
TRBJ2-3 | TRBV15 | NA | CATSRQGLAGTLSSTDTQYF
TRBJ2-6 | TRBV7-9 | NA | CASSLAAGRGLVGANVLTF
TRBJ2-5 | TRBV13 | NA | CASSRTGPGQTQYF
TRBJ1-4 | TRBV6-5 | NA | CASRGDSEKLFF
TRBJ2-3 | TRBV7-6 | NA | CASSLAEAGGVDTQYF
TRBJ1-2 | TRBV6-5 | NA | CASELGGGANYGYTF
TRBJ2-1 | TRBV18 | NA | CASSPTSGASYNEQFF
TRBJ2-1 | TRBV18 | NA | CASSEGLLNEQFF
TRBJ1-5 | TRBV28 | NA | CASSSGNQPQHF